This T cell receptor (beta chain) is drawn from a study of Ad26.COV2.S vaccination and SARS-CoV-2 variants. Study background: Participants got Ad26.COV2.S intramuscularly, once or twice 56 days apart. General study results and limits: After vaccination, substantial breadth of spike-specific CD8+ and CD4+ responses was reported.

The CDR3 covers 17 residues. V lost 4 bases to trimming and J lost 0 bases, with 19 bases between them. Germline CDR1 reads LGHDT; CDR2 reads YNNKEL (reference sequence). The assay was immunoSEQ multiplex PCR, and TCRdb's table has in-frame clones only and misses some. The data contain around 300,000 clones, 80% to 90% of them singletons. As regards this clone: Its antigen remains unknown.

As to treatment: some 19 received Ad26.COV2.S at low or high dose, single or two shots; several received placebo; per-sample allocation not given. Sampling happened 63 days after the first vaccine or placebo injection. An adult donor aged 18-55 years was enrolled in Boston. This receptor was taken from a person between 18 and 65 years old who received the Ad26.COV2.S COVID-19 vaccine or a placebo. The chain uses TRBV3-1 (or the pseudogene TRBV3-2) and TRBJ2-7, with D uncertain. The material was peripheral blood, obtained in a trial of Ad26.COV2.S vaccine versus placebo. CDR3 sequence reads: CASSPLPVPPSSYEQYF. The CDR3 DNA sequence: TGTGCCAGCAGCCCCCTCCCGGTCCCACCGAGCTCCTACGAGCAGTACTTC.